This record looks at one T cell receptor beta chain sequence and its context. Its target is not known. Among the donors, all were Caucasian adults who lived in Nashville, Tennessee. Only in-frame clones appear in the TCRdb table, and some are missing; sequencing was by immunoSEQ multiplex PCR. This sample has about 490,000 clones, with 70% to 80% found just once. Trimming cost V 5 bases and J 4 bases, with 3 bases left between them. The length of the CDR3 is 11 residues. Looked up from germline, CDR1 is SGHVS and CDR2 is FNYEAQ. The data were obtained in a study of shared clonotypes between healthy human individuals. Study-wide results and limits: The genetic and exposure-history diversity represented was limited by few donors.

What was sequenced was PBMCs. V gene TRBV7-6 combines with J gene TRBJ2-1; D not certain. This sequence originates from a woman between 35 and 50 years old in good health. Some clones in this sample may be carry-over from other donors' samples. In DNA, the CDR3 is TGTGCCAGCAGCCGTTACAATGAGCAGTTCTTC. Its protein is CASSRYNEQFF.